This T cell receptor beta chain was recorded in a study of T-cell memory formation after mild COVID-19. Turning to the study itself: Clusters of TCRs were largely donor specific.

A single record per CDR3 protein comes from TCRdb applying MiXCR to the 5' RACE reads. The sample includes approximately 340,000 distinct CDR3 sequences, 10% to 15% of them seen just once. CDR1 is MGHDK, CDR2 SYGVNS, per germline. The CDR3 length is 13 residues. V shed 7 bases and J shed 3 bases, with 11 bases lying between them. This receptor was identified in a man aged 18 to 29 who had mild COVID-19 (a few samples of this study predate the infection). Cell type and time point are not known. This chain connects TRBV25-1 to TRBJ2-3; D is unresolved. Sequencing input: PBMCs or a T cell subset sorted from them (not recorded which). The DNA for the CDR3 is TGTGCCAGCACTTTCCTTGGGACAGATACGCAGTATTTT. Amino acids: CASTFLGTDTQYF.